A selection of T cell receptor beta chains follows, all from one sample in a study of T cell responses to AZD1222 COVID-19 vaccine. Produced via immunoSEQ multiplex PCR; TCRdb's table is partial and in-frame only. The table has under 200,000 clones, over 75% seen once. The sequencing used peripheral blood, collected on day 0 of AZD1222 vaccination. The receptors stem from an adult in good health. Each CDR3 is given with its conserved first and last residue. Fields, in order: J gene, V gene, D gene, clone size, CDR3 protein, CDR3 DNA. A D gene is named only where the DNA matches it firmly. Rows may omit the clone size; those that give it use once, few, many or a size class.

j_call: TRBJ1-2; v_call: TRBV11-2; d_call: .; clone_size: .; cdr3_aa: CASSLVGGNYGYTF; cdr3_nt: TGTGCCAGCAGCTTAGTTGGGGGAAACTATGGCTACACCTTC
j_call: TRBJ2-2; v_call: TRBV19; d_call: .; clone_size: .; cdr3_aa: CASSTAGTLTGELFF; cdr3_nt: TGTGCCAGTAGTACCGCCGGGACTCTCACCGGGGAGCTGTTTTTT
j_call: TRBJ1-3; v_call: TRBV14; d_call: .; clone_size: .; cdr3_aa: CASSHTLQVSTIYF; cdr3_nt: TGTGCCAGCAGCCATACTCTACAGGTTAGCACCATATATTTT
j_call: TRBJ1-1; v_call: TRBV27; d_call: TRBD1; clone_size: .; cdr3_aa: CASTTGGKAEAFF; cdr3_nt: TGTGCCAGCACCACAGGGGGTAAGGCTGAAGCTTTCTTT
j_call: TRBJ1-5; v_call: TRBV10-2; d_call: .; clone_size: .; cdr3_aa: CASSAKAETIDNQPQHF; cdr3_nt: TGCGCCAGCAGCGCTAAGGCGGAAACTATTGACAATCAGCCCCAGCATTTT
j_call: TRBJ2-2; v_call: TRBV6-2/TRBV6-3; d_call: .; clone_size: .; cdr3_aa: CASSYTVPGAGRFLTGELFF; cdr3_nt: TGTGCCAGCAGTTATACAGTTCCCGGAGCCGGAAGATTTTTGACCGGGGAGCTGTTTTTT
j_call: TRBJ1-5; v_call: TRBV19; d_call: .; clone_size: few; cdr3_aa: CASHITPGGRGNQPQHF; cdr3_nt: TGTGCCAGTCACATCACCCCGGGGGGGAGGGGCAATCAGCCCCAGCATTTT
j_call: TRBJ1-2; v_call: TRBV28; d_call: .; clone_size: .; cdr3_aa: CASSTRQLINYGYTF; cdr3_nt: TGTGCCAGCAGTACAAGACAGCTAATCAACTATGGCTACACCTTC
j_call: TRBJ2-3; v_call: TRBV28; d_call: TRBD2; clone_size: .; cdr3_aa: CASSPSLAGVWGFSTDTQYF; cdr3_nt: TGTGCCAGCAGTCCATCGCTAGCGGGGGTGTGGGGGTTTTCCACAGATACGCAGTATTTT
j_call: TRBJ2-7; v_call: TRBV7-2; d_call: .; clone_size: .; cdr3_aa: CASSQNRGLGYGEQYF; cdr3_nt: TGTGCCAGCAGCCAAAATCGGGGGTTGGGATACGGCGAGCAGTACTTC
j_call: TRBJ1-4; v_call: TRBV3-1/TRBV3-2; d_call: .; clone_size: .; cdr3_aa: CASSLRQTSNEKLFF; cdr3_nt: TGTGCCAGCAGTCTCAGACAGACCTCAAATGAAAAACTGTTTTTT
j_call: TRBJ2-5; v_call: TRBV5-1; d_call: .; clone_size: .; cdr3_aa: CASSFGGGGVQETQYF; cdr3_nt: TGCGCCAGCAGCTTCGGCGGGGGCGGGGTGCAAGAGACCCAGTACTTC
j_call: TRBJ1-1; v_call: TRBV6-2/TRBV6-3; d_call: TRBD1; clone_size: .; cdr3_aa: CASSAQGDTEAFF; cdr3_nt: TGTGCCAGCAGTGCCCAGGGGGACACTGAAGCTTTCTTT
j_call: TRBJ1-4; v_call: TRBV19; d_call: .; clone_size: .; cdr3_aa: CASSMWVGEKLFF; cdr3_nt: TGTGCCAGTAGTATGTGGGTGGGTGAAAAACTGTTTTTT
j_call: TRBJ2-7; v_call: TRBV7-2; d_call: TRBD2; clone_size: .; cdr3_aa: CASSLRGGQSYEQYF; cdr3_nt: TGTGCCAGCAGCCTTCGCGGGGGTCAATCCTACGAGCAGTACTTC
j_call: TRBJ2-4; v_call: TRBV18; d_call: .; clone_size: .; cdr3_aa: CASSPGGRWVKNIQYF; cdr3_nt: TGTGCCAGCTCACCAGGAGGGAGATGGGTCAAAAACATTCAGTACTTC
j_call: TRBJ1-5; v_call: TRBV6-2/TRBV6-3; d_call: .; clone_size: .; cdr3_aa: CASSYSFRLGHYQPQHF; cdr3_nt: TGTGCCAGCAGTTACTCGTTCAGGTTGGGGCACTACCAGCCCCAGCATTTT
j_call: TRBJ1-1; v_call: TRBV28; d_call: .; clone_size: .; cdr3_aa: CASSSLQTDFMNTEAFF; cdr3_nt: TGTGCCAGCAGTTCTCTCCAGACAGACTTCATGAACACTGAAGCTTTCTTT
j_call: TRBJ2-1; v_call: TRBV3-1/TRBV3-2; d_call: .; clone_size: once; cdr3_aa: CASSPATGLLSNEQFF; cdr3_nt: TGTGCCAGCAGCCCGGCCACGGGACTCCTGTCCAATGAGCAGTTCTTC
j_call: TRBJ1-6; v_call: TRBV27; d_call: TRBD1; clone_size: .; cdr3_aa: CASSLAQGGVRSPLHF; cdr3_nt: TGTGCCAGCAGTTTAGCCCAGGGGGGGGTTCGGTCACCCCTCCACTTT
j_call: TRBJ2-7; v_call: TRBV3-1/TRBV3-2; d_call: TRBD2; clone_size: .; cdr3_aa: CASRVAGGYEQYF; cdr3_nt: TGTGCCAGCAGGGTAGCGGGGGGGTACGAGCAGTACTTC
j_call: TRBJ1-6; v_call: TRBV11-2; d_call: .; clone_size: .; cdr3_aa: CASSTSRSLRNSPLHF; cdr3_nt: TGTGCCAGCAGCACAAGTAGGAGTCTCAGGAATTCACCCCTCCACTTT
j_call: TRBJ1-3; v_call: TRBV7-8; d_call: TRBD1; clone_size: .; cdr3_aa: CASSLERGRGNTIYF; cdr3_nt: TGTGCCAGCAGCTTAGAAAGGGGGCGCGGAAACACCATATATTTT
j_call: TRBJ1-2; v_call: TRBV27; d_call: .; clone_size: .; cdr3_aa: CASSLAWGTGYTF; cdr3_nt: TGTGCCAGCAGTTTGGCCTGGGGAACCGGCTACACCTTC
j_call: TRBJ2-3; v_call: TRBV21-1; d_call: .; clone_size: .; cdr3_aa: CASSDRQASDTQYF; cdr3_nt: TGTGCCAGCAGCGACCGACAGGCCTCAGATACGCAGTATTTT
j_call: TRBJ1-5; v_call: TRBV7-2; d_call: TRBD1; clone_size: .; cdr3_aa: CATADRGVQPQHF; cdr3_nt: TGTGCCACCGCAGACAGGGGCGTTCAGCCCCAGCATTTT
j_call: TRBJ1-3; v_call: TRBV5-6; d_call: TRBD1; clone_size: .; cdr3_aa: CASSSFRLDRGLRNTIYF; cdr3_nt: TGTGCCAGCAGCTCCTTCCGACTAGACAGGGGGCTAAGAAACACCATATATTTT
j_call: TRBJ2-7; v_call: TRBV19; d_call: .; clone_size: .; cdr3_aa: CASSIFPSILIEQYF; cdr3_nt: TGTGCCAGTAGTATCTTTCCTAGTATCCTCATCGAGCAGTACTTC
j_call: TRBJ1-2; v_call: TRBV6-2/TRBV6-3; d_call: .; clone_size: .; cdr3_aa: CASSALGQTGILYGYTF; cdr3_nt: TGTGCCAGCAGTGCCTTAGGACAGACCGGCATCCTCTATGGCTACACCTTC
j_call: TRBJ1-4; v_call: TRBV29-1; d_call: TRBD1; clone_size: .; cdr3_aa: CSVLGQGGEKLFF; cdr3_nt: TGCAGCGTTTTAGGACAGGGGGGTGAAAAACTGTTTTTT
j_call: TRBJ1-2; v_call: TRBV6-2/TRBV6-3; d_call: .; clone_size: .; cdr3_aa: CASSYYFAGAANYGYTF; cdr3_nt: TGTGCCAGCAGTTACTACTTTGCAGGGGCGGCTAACTATGGCTACACCTTC
j_call: TRBJ2-5; v_call: TRBV28; d_call: .; clone_size: .; cdr3_aa: CASSASGKETQYF; cdr3_nt: TGTGCCAGCAGTGCATCAGGGAAAGAGACCCAGTACTTC
j_call: TRBJ2-5; v_call: TRBV5-6; d_call: TRBD1; clone_size: .; cdr3_aa: CASNLLTGGGETQYF; cdr3_nt: TGTGCCAGCAACCTCCTGACAGGGGGCGGGGAGACCCAGTACTTC
j_call: TRBJ1-1; v_call: TRBV5-5; d_call: TRBD1; clone_size: .; cdr3_aa: CASRMDRGIMNTEAFF; cdr3_nt: TGTGCCAGCAGAATGGACAGGGGGATCATGAACACTGAAGCTTTCTTT
j_call: TRBJ1-2; v_call: TRBV2; d_call: TRBD1; clone_size: .; cdr3_aa: CASPERQGHYGYTF; cdr3_nt: TGTGCCAGCCCTGAGAGACAGGGTCACTATGGCTACACCTTC
j_call: TRBJ2-1; v_call: TRBV6-5; d_call: TRBD1; clone_size: .; cdr3_aa: CASSYSGQGAYNEQFF; cdr3_nt: TGTGCCAGCAGTTACTCGGGACAGGGGGCCTACAATGAGCAGTTCTTC
j_call: TRBJ2-3; v_call: TRBV9; d_call: TRBD2; clone_size: .; cdr3_aa: CASSPRTSGGRSRTDTQYF; cdr3_nt: TGTGCCAGCAGCCCCCGGACTAGCGGGGGGAGGTCACGCACAGATACGCAGTATTTT
j_call: TRBJ2-1; v_call: TRBV7-3; d_call: TRBD2; clone_size: .; cdr3_aa: CASSQGLAGDIQFF; cdr3_nt: TGTGCCAGCAGCCAGGGACTAGCGGGGGATATCCAGTTCTTC
j_call: TRBJ1-2; v_call: TRBV20-1; d_call: .; clone_size: .; cdr3_aa: CSASSPGYYGYTF; cdr3_nt: TGCAGTGCTAGTTCCCCAGGGTACTATGGCTACACCTTC
j_call: TRBJ2-2; v_call: TRBV10-2; d_call: TRBD1; clone_size: .; cdr3_aa: CASREQGAPGELFF; cdr3_nt: TGCGCCAGCAGGGAGCAGGGGGCTCCCGGGGAGCTGTTTTTT
j_call: TRBJ1-5; v_call: TRBV18; d_call: TRBD1; clone_size: .; cdr3_aa: CASSPAGGRDQPQHF; cdr3_nt: TGTGCCAGCTCACCAGCAGGGGGTCGGGATCAGCCCCAGCATTTT
j_call: TRBJ1-6; v_call: TRBV30; d_call: .; clone_size: .; cdr3_aa: CAWATVSPLHF; cdr3_nt: TGTGCCTGGGCCACTGTTTCACCCCTCCACTTT
j_call: TRBJ1-2; v_call: TRBV5-1; d_call: TRBD1; clone_size: .; cdr3_aa: CASSSDRDRGSHGYTF; cdr3_nt: TGCGCCAGCAGCTCAGACAGGGACAGGGGCAGTCATGGCTACACCTTC
j_call: TRBJ1-4; v_call: TRBV15; d_call: TRBD1; clone_size: .; cdr3_aa: CATSRDRQGLKLFF; cdr3_nt: TGTGCCACCAGCAGAGATCGACAGGGATTAAAACTGTTTTTT
j_call: TRBJ2-7; v_call: TRBV28; d_call: TRBD1; clone_size: .; cdr3_aa: CASSFSGTGWNEQYF; cdr3_nt: TGTGCCAGCAGCTTCTCCGGGACAGGGTGGAACGAGCAGTACTTC
j_call: TRBJ1-6; v_call: TRBV11-2; d_call: .; clone_size: few; cdr3_aa: CASSLGRNSPLHF; cdr3_nt: TGTGCCAGCAGCTTAGGCCGAAATTCACCCCTCCACTTT
j_call: TRBJ1-5; v_call: TRBV5-1; d_call: TRBD1; clone_size: .; cdr3_aa: CASRSTTPGTGGEAYSNQPQHF; cdr3_nt: TGCGCCAGCAGATCTACCACCCCCGGGACAGGGGGCGAAGCCTATAGCAATCAGCCCCAGCATTTT
j_call: TRBJ1-2; v_call: TRBV5-4; d_call: .; clone_size: .; cdr3_aa: CASSPDRYPGYTF; cdr3_nt: TGTGCCAGCAGCCCTGACAGGTATCCTGGCTACACCTTC
j_call: TRBJ1-4; v_call: TRBV9; d_call: TRBD1; clone_size: .; cdr3_aa: CASSVKTGGNEKLFF; cdr3_nt: TGTGCCAGCAGCGTCAAGACAGGGGGGAATGAAAAACTGTTTTTT
j_call: TRBJ2-1; v_call: TRBV24-1; d_call: .; clone_size: .; cdr3_aa: CATSDPRFEQFF; cdr3_nt: TGTGCCACCAGTGATCCCCGGTTTGAGCAGTTCTTC
j_call: TRBJ1-2; v_call: TRBV7-9; d_call: TRBD1; clone_size: .; cdr3_aa: CASSQPDRAGYGYTF; cdr3_nt: TGTGCCAGCAGCCAGCCCGACAGGGCGGGCTATGGCTACACCTTC
j_call: TRBJ1-2; v_call: TRBV28; d_call: TRBD1; clone_size: .; cdr3_aa: CASSFFGQGYGYTF; cdr3_nt: TGTGCCAGCAGTTTCTTCGGACAGGGCTATGGCTACACCTTC
j_call: TRBJ2-6; v_call: TRBV19; d_call: .; clone_size: .; cdr3_aa: CASSIFGRDSGANVLTF; cdr3_nt: TGTGCCAGTAGTATTTTCGGCAGGGACTCTGGGGCCAACGTCCTGACTTTC